This T cell receptor beta chain was sequenced during a study of PD-1 blockade in classical Hodgkin lymphoma. Whole-study context: Nivolumab was administered to patients intravenously at 3 mg/kg every 2 weeks. Findings and caveats of the study: Possible causes of repertoire differences, disease activity or prior therapy, remain undefined. TCR diversity in CD4+, not CD8+, cells rose significantly by C4D1. TCR diversity at baseline was reported to be reduced in newly diagnosed patients relative to healthy donors.

CDR1 is MGHRA and CDR2 is YSYEKL in the germline V gene. The CDR3 sequence is 15 residues long. Trimming took 4 bases from V and 0 from J, leaving 10 bases between them. Time point indicated: cycle 4 day 1 (C4D1), after more than 5 weeks of nivolumab. Every one of the patients relapsed after autologous stem cell transplantation (brentuximab vedotin exposure was variable). Method: immunoSEQ multiplex PCR; TCRdb's copy keeps in-frame clones and lacks some. The sample yields about 21,000 clones, over 75% seen once. Turning to this clone: Its antigen remains unidentified.

Specimen: peripheral blood mononuclear cells (PBMCs), collected before the fourth cycle of nivolumab. The chain employs TRBV4-1 and TRBJ1-3; D gene uncertain. The origin of this receptor is a human donor with classical Hodgkin lymphoma. CDR3 protein: CASSRGPTSGNTIYF. The DNA of the CDR3 is TGCGCCAGCAGCCGGGGTCCAACCTCTGGAAACACCATATATTTT.